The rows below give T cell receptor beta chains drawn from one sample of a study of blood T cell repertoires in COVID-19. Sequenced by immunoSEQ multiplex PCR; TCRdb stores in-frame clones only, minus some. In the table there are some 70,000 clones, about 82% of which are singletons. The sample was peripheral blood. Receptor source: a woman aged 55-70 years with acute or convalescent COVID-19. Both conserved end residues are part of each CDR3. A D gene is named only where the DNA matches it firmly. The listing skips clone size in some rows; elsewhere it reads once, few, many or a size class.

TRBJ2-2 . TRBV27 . CASSPEDRDRTGELFF TGTGCCAGCAGTCCGGAGGACAGAGATCGCACCGGGGAGCTGTTTTTT
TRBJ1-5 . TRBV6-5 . CASRPGPRGQPQHF TGTGCCAGCAGACCAGGCCCCCGGGGTCAGCCCCAGCATTTT
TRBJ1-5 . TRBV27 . CASSFSINQPQHF TGTGCCAGCAGTTTTTCCATCAATCAGCCCCAGCATTTT
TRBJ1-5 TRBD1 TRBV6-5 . CASSIQGWLQPQHF TGTGCCAGCAGTATACAGGGGTGGCTACAGCCCCAGCATTTT
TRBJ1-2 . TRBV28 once CASRVTGLNYGYTF TGTGCCAGCAGAGTGACAGGCCTAAACTATGGCTACACCTTC
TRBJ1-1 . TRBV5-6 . CASSLTQGNLGNTEAFF TGTGCCAGCAGCTTGACGCAGGGGAATTTGGGGAACACTGAAGCTTTCTTT
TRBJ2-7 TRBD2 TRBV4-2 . CASSRRTSASGGEQYF TGTGCCAGCAGCCGTCGTACTTCGGCTAGCGGGGGCGAGCAGTACTTC
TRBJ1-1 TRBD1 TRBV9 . CASSPSQGNAAFF TGTGCCAGCAGCCCTTCACAGGGGAATGCAGCTTTCTTT
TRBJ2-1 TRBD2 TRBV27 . CASIPPGVSGRAGNEQFF TGTGCCAGCATTCCCCCGGGGGTTAGCGGGAGGGCCGGAAATGAGCAGTTCTTC
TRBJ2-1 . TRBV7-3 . CASSAQGGGLYNEQFF TGTGCCAGCAGCGCCCAGGGGGGCGGGTTATACAATGAGCAGTTCTTC
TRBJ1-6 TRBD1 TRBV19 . CASSNQQGGGSPLHF TGTGCCAGTAGCAATCAACAGGGGGGTGGCTCACCCCTCCACTTT
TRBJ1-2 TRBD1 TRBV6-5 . CASRTGTEPYYGYTF TGTGCCAGCAGAACCGGGACAGAACCCTACTATGGCTACACCTTC
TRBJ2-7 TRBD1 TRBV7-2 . CASSPRTGRSSYEQYF TGTGCCAGCAGCCCACGGACAGGGCGGAGCTCCTACGAGCAGTACTTC
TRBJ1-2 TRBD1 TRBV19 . CASSTRTGAYDNYGYTF TGTGCCAGTAGTACACGGACAGGGGCATACGATAACTATGGCTACACCTTC
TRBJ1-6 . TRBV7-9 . CASSGAGGTYNSPLHF TGTGCCAGCAGCGGAGCGGGGGGAACCTATAATTCACCCCTCCACTTT
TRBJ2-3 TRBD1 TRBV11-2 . CASSLVRGQDTQYF TGTGCCAGCAGCTTAGTCAGGGGGCAAGATACGCAGTATTTT
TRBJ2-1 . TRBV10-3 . CAISANLNRVRNEQFF TGTGCCATCAGCGCAAACCTCAACAGGGTTCGCAATGAGCAGTTCTTC
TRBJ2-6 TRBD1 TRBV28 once CASSYRGLGANVLTF TGTGCCAGCAGCTACAGGGGGCTTGGGGCCAACGTCCTGACTTTC
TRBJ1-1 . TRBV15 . CATSRDLREAFF TGTGCCACCAGCAGAGATCTCCGTGAAGCTTTCTTT
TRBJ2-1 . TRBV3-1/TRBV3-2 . CASSQISSQHYYNEQFF TGTGCCAGCAGCCAAATTAGTAGTCAACACTACTACAATGAGCAGTTCTTC
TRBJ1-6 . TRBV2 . CASSEYRTAHNSPLHF TGTGCCAGCAGTGAATATAGAACAGCTCATAATTCACCCCTCCACTTT
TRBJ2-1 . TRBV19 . CASSIRGTGQTLAYNEQFF TGTGCCAGTAGTATAAGGGGGACGGGGCAGACCCTCGCCTACAATGAGCAGTTCTTC
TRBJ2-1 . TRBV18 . CASSPLTTTYNEQFF TGTGCCAGCTCACCGTTGACTACAACCTACAATGAGCAGTTCTTC
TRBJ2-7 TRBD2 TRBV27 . CASSRTGTSGSSYEQYF TGTGCCAGCAGCAGAACCGGGACTAGCGGGAGCTCCTACGAGCAGTACTTC
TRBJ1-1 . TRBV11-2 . CASSDAGVYTEAFF TGTGCCAGCAGTGACGCAGGGGTATACACTGAAGCTTTCTTT
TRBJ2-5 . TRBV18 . CASSPNAANPETQYF TGTGCCAGCTCACCAAACGCCGCGAATCCGGAGACCCAGTACTTC
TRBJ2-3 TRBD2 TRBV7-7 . CASSRTRALADTQYF TGTGCCAGCAGCCGGACTAGAGCGTTGGCAGATACGCAGTATTTT
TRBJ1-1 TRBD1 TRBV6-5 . CASTGTANTEAFF TGTGCCAGCACCGGGACAGCAAACACTGAAGCTTTCTTT
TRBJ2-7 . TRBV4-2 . CASSQTTGTYEQYF TGTGCCAGCAGCCAGACAACAGGGACCTACGAGCAGTACTTC
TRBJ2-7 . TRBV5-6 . CASWGSSSYEQYF TGTGCCAGCTGGGGCAGCAGCTCCTACGAGCAGTACTTC
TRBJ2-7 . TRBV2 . CASSLAIGEQYF TGTGCCAGCAGTCTAGCAATAGGCGAGCAGTACTTC
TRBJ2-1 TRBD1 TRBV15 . CATSKKTGFVYNEQFF TGTGCCACCAGTAAAAAGACAGGGTTTGTCTACAATGAGCAGTTCTTC
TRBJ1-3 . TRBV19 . CASSLSFTGSGNTIYF TGTGCCAGTAGTCTGTCGTTTACAGGGTCTGGAAACACCATATATTTT
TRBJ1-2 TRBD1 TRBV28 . CASSLGTGEGYTF TGTGCCAGCAGTTTGGGGACAGGGGAAGGCTACACCTTC
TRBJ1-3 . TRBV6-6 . CASSPGGRADGNTIYF TGTGCCAGCAGCCCCGGCGGCAGGGCAGATGGAAACACCATATATTTT
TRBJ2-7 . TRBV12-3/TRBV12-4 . CASKRTASYEQYF TGTGCCAGCAAAAGGACAGCCTCCTACGAGCAGTACTTC
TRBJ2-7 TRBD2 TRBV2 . CASKIPSGFSYEQYF TGTGCCAGCAAGATTCCTAGCGGGTTCTCCTACGAGCAGTACTTC
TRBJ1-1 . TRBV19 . CASSRGIGTEAFF TGTGCCAGTAGTCGGGGTATTGGCACTGAAGCTTTCTTT
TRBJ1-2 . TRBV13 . CASSLPQGNYGYTF TGTGCCAGCAGCTTACCCCAGGGTAACTATGGCTACACCTTC
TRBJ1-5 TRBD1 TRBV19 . CASSRGPGQGDQPQHF TGTGCCAGTAGTCGAGGCCCGGGACAGGGGGATCAGCCCCAGCATTTT
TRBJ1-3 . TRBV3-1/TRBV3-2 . CASRGGAPGNTIYF TGTGCCAGCAGAGGGGGAGCGCCTGGAAACACCATATATTTT
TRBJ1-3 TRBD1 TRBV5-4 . CASSLGQGAGNTIYF TGTGCCAGCAGCTTGGGACAGGGTGCCGGAAACACCATATATTTT
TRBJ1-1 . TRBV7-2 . CASSLGQGNTEAFF TGTGCCAGCAGCTTAGGTCAGGGAAACACTGAAGCTTTCTTT
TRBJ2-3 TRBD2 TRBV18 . CASSPLLTSGNGPQDTQYF TGTGCCAGCTCACCACTACTTACTAGCGGGAACGGTCCCCAAGATACGCAGTATTTT
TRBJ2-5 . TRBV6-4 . CASSVWGGGTQYF TGTGCCAGCAGTGTTTGGGGAGGAGGGACCCAGTACTTC
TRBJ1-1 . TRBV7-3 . CASSLRVLGGDTEAFF TGTGCCAGCAGCTTAAGAGTTTTAGGGGGAGACACTGAAGCTTTCTTT
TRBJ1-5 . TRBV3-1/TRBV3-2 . CASSRGGINQPQHF TGTGCCAGCAGCCGAGGAGGGATCAATCAGCCCCAGCATTTT
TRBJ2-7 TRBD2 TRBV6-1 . CASSEVGLALQQYF TGTGCCAGCAGTGAAGTGGGACTAGCTTTGCAGCAGTACTTC
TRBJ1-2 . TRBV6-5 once CASRTDRDYGYTF TGTGCCAGCAGAACGGACAGAGACTATGGCTACACCTTC
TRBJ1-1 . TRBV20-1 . CSASRGLYTEAFF TGCAGTGCTAGTCGAGGACTGTACACTGAAGCTTTCTTT
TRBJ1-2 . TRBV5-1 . CASSLDTVSGYGYTF TGCGCCAGCAGCTTGGATACGGTTTCAGGCTATGGCTACACCTTC
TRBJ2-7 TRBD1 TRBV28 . CASSFYRQGVNEQYF TGTGCCAGCAGTTTTTACAGACAGGGGGTCAACGAGCAGTACTTC
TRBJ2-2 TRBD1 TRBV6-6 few CASRGQSTGELFF TGTGCCAGCAGGGGACAGTCCACCGGGGAGCTGTTTTTT
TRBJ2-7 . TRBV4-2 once CASSQDKSPVGEQYF TGTGCCAGCAGCCAGGACAAATCACCGGTGGGCGAGCAGTACTTC
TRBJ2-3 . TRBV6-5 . CASKARTDTQYF TGTGCCAGCAAAGCTCGAACAGATACGCAGTATTTT